This T cell receptor beta chain is drawn from a study of shared clonotypes between healthy human individuals. Method: immunoSEQ multiplex PCR; TCRdb's copy keeps in-frame clones and lacks some. Of under 2,500,000 clones detected, 95% appear once; the ten largest clones hold more than 0.1%. A CD45RA+ naive subset and a CD45RA-negative memory subset were split from CD4+ cells. The CDR3 is made up of 18 amino acids. Germline lookup yields CDR1 LGHNT and CDR2 FRNRAP. V lost 0 bases, J lost 2 bases, and 19 bases lay in between. The clonotype comes from a man younger than 30 in good health. The sample was naive CD4+ T cells sorted from blood. The subset is: CD45RA+ positively selected. The rearrangement joins TRBV12-5 to TRBJ2-5; maybe TRBD1 (5 bases). As DNA, the CDR3 is TGTGCTAGTGGTTTGGTTTCGACAGCCATTGGGCGACAAGAGACCCAGTACTTC. It translates to CASGLVSTAIGRQETQYF.